These 21 T cell receptor beta chains share one sample of origin, sequenced in a study of molecular identifiers for immune sequencing clone quantification. MiXCR, applied by TCRdb to the PCR reads, yields one record per CDR3 protein. Here the sample spans approximately 550,000 distinct CDR3 sequences, under 30% being singletons. The sample consisted of naive CD8+ T cells from blood, with Jurkat cell RNA spiked in. This sample's subset: FACS-sorted CD8+CD4-CCR7+CD45RA+ naive T cells. The receptors were sampled from a human donor in good health. Some libraries in this study had Jurkat cell RNA spiked in.

There are many counts of this clonotype. The gene calls are TRBV7-9 and TRBJ1-1; no firm D call. CDR3 length equals 12 residues. The V and J ends lost 5 bases and 5 bases respectively, with 9 bases between them. Germline CDR1 SEHNR, CDR2 FQNEAQ (reference sequence). The CDR3 region is CASSAGETEAFF. Here the CDR3 DNA reads TGTGCCAGCAGCGCAGGAGAGACTGAAGCTTTCTTT.

This chain uses TRBV7-9 with TRBJ2-2; 10 positions match TRBD2. The junction had 9 bases not matched to a gene; V was cut back by 5 bases and J by 6 bases. CDR3 length equals 16 residues. The germline CDR1 and CDR2 sequences are SEHNR and FQNEAQ (reference sequence). CDR3 in DNA: TGTGCCAGCAGCCCCCTAGCGGGAGCGGGGGCCGGGGAGCTGTTTTTT. This translates into CASSPLAGAGAGELFF. The variable domain in full, with the rest retrieved from reference TRBV7-9 and TRBJ2-2, is DTGVSQNPRHKITKRGQNVTFRCDPISEHNRLYWYRQTLGQGPEFLTYFQNEAQLEKSRLLSDRFSAERPKGSFSTLEIQRTEQGDSAMYLCASSPLAGAGAGELFFGEGSRLTVL.

This clonotype has a handful of counts. V gene TRBV20-1 combines with J gene TRBJ2-1, with TRBD2 matching over 7 bases. J gave up 0 bases and V 3 bases, and 14 bases lay outside the gene matches. Germline CDR1 is DFQATT and CDR2 is SNEGSKA (reference sequence). CDR3 length: 18 amino acids. DNA of the CDR3: TGCAGTGCTAGTGCACTAGCGAAGATCCCAAGCTCCTACAATGAGCAGTTCTTC. Translation gives CSASALAKIPSSYNEQFF.

The genes are TRBV1 and TRBJ2-5; the table gives TRBD2 as D, unverified against the DNA. TRBV1 is recorded as a pseudogene. The CDR3 consists of 19 residues. The CDR3 loop reads CTSSQEGLAGGPCQETQYF. CDR3 DNA: TGCACCAGCAGCCAAGAAGGACTAGCGGGGGGGCCTTGTCAAGAGACTCAGTACTTC.

The chain recombines TRBV27 with TRBJ2-7, with D tentatively TRBD1 (8 bases). The CDR3 spans 15 residues. V was clipped by 6 bases and J by 2 bases, with 17 bases between them. Germline CDR1 is MNHEY and CDR2 is SMNVEV (reference sequence). The CDR3 DNA reads TGTGCCAGCAGCACGACAGGGGCGGGAGCCTACGAGCAGTACTTC. Translation gives CASSTTGAGAYEQYF.

The sample holds many counts of this clonotype. V usage is TRBV4-3 and J usage is TRBJ1-1, with TRBD1 as a possible D gene (5 bases). The V end lost 0 bases, the J end lost 2 bases, and 10 bases lay between the germline ends. The CDR3 runs 15 residues. Germline loops: CDR1 LGHNA, CDR2 YSLEER. CDR3 loop: CASSQEGQINTEAFF. The CDR3 nucleotides are TGCGCCAGCAGCCAAGAGGGGCAGATAAACACTGAAGCTTTCTTT.

V and J are TRBV5-1 and TRBJ2-1, with 7 bases fitting TRBD1. CDR3 size: 15 residues. Germline V gene lookup returns CDR1 SGHRS and CDR2 YFSETQ. Trimming cost V 3 bases and J 7 bases; bases outside gene matches: 10. CDR3 nucleotides: TGCGCCAGCAGCTCAACCCCGACAGGGCCTAATGAGCAGTTCTTC. Its translation: CASSSTPTGPNEQFF.

This clonotype was observed many times. The chain joins TRBV5-6 to TRBJ2-1, with unresolved D. This CDR3 region has 13 residues. Trimming shortened V by 7 bases and J by 2 bases, and 10 bases separated the two germline ends. Germline CDR1 SGHDT, CDR2 YYEEEE. The CDR3, as DNA: TGTGCCAGCCGTCGTGGGGCCTACAATGAGCAGTTCTTC. It encodes CASRRGAYNEQFF.

A remark on this clonotype: With a much larger clone just one base away, this may be a read error. The CDR3 nucleotides are TGCAGTGCTCCGCCAGGACAGGGGGCCCCTAACACAGATGCGCAGTATTTT. Translated: CSAPPGQGAPNTDAQYF. The rearrangement joins TRBV20-1 to TRBJ2-3, with TRBD1 matching 11 bases. CDR1 is DFQATT, CDR2 SNEGSKA, per germline (reference sequence). The CDR3 is made up of 17 amino acids.

This clonotype appeared many times. The rearrangement links TRBV5-4 to TRBJ2-5; D remains unclear. Looked up from germline, CDR1 is SGHNT and CDR2 is YYREEE (reference sequence). V lost 0 bases, J lost 4 bases, and 7 bases lay in between. This CDR3 has 13 amino acids. This CDR3 reads CASSLDGPETQYF. DNA for the CDR3: TGTGCCAGCAGCTTGGACGGTCCAGAGACCCAGTACTTC.

This clonotype was found once. The chain carries TRBV4-3 and TRBJ2-1; perhaps D is TRBD1 or TRBD2 (5 bases each). V shed 0 bases and J shed 1 base, with 10 bases lying between them. The CDR3 totals 16 residues. Germline CDR1 is LGHNA and CDR2 is YSLEER. The CDR3 DNA sequence: TGCGCCAGCAGCCAAGAAGAGGGGTATTCCTACAATGAGCAGTTCTTC. Translation: CASSQEEGYSYNEQFF.

This clonotype was observed a handful of times. Given the absence of the conserved phenylalanine or tryptophan at the CDR3 end, a read error is likely. The rearrangement links TRBV10-3 to TRBJ2-7; D might be TRBD1 (5 bases). This CDR3 spans 13 amino acids. V was trimmed by 4 bases and J by 4 bases, leaving 11 bases between them. Germline-derived CDR1 and CDR2 are ENHRY and SYGVKD. DNA for the CDR3: TGTGCCATCAGTGCGCTGACAGCTTACGAGCAGTACTCC. Protein: CAISALTAYEQYS.

Notes on this clonotype: At one boundary the junction diverges from the germline segment, which might be a read error. The chain links TRBV5-1 to TRBJ2-5, with D tentatively TRBD2 (5 bases). There are 14 residues in the CDR3. The germline gives CDR1 SGHRS, CDR2 YFSETQ. CDR3 protein: CASSFLGIQETQCF. The CDR3 bases are TGCGCCAGCAGCTTCCTCGGGATTCAAGAGACCCAGTGCTTC.

This clonotype was found many times. This chain uses TRBV5-5 with TRBJ2-3, with 10 bases lining up with TRBD2. V trimming: 6 bases; J trimming: 2 bases; junction bases outside the gene matches: 6. The CDR3 loop spans 15 amino acids. The germline gives CDR1 SGHKS, CDR2 YYEKEE (reference sequence). CDR3 in amino acids: CASNQLAGPTDTQYF. CDR3 DNA: TGTGCCAGCAACCAACTAGCGGGACCCACAGATACGCAGTATTTT.

This clonotype was seen a handful of times. This chain joins TRBV29-1 and TRBJ1-2; D unresolved. The length of the CDR3 is 11 residues. Trimming took off 4 bases at V and 2 bases at J, with 5 bases between the two ends. The germline gives CDR1 SQVTM, CDR2 ANQGSEA. DNA for the CDR3: TGCAGCGTTGTAACGAACTATGGCTACACCTTC. It encodes CSVVTNYGYTF.

This clonotype was detected a few times. V and J are TRBV10-3 and TRBJ2-7, with D possibly TRBD1 on 6 matching bases. The germline V and J ends were trimmed by 1 base and 6 bases, with 25 bases remaining between them. The CDR3 is made up of 18 amino acids. From germline, CDR1 is ENHRY and CDR2 SYGVKD. CDR3 coding DNA: TGTGCCATCAGTGAGTACATGACAGGAGACCTAGTAACGTCCGAGCAGTACTTC. Protein sequence: CAISEYMTGDLVTSEQYF.

For this clonotype: Germline and junction disagree at one end, which may indicate a read error. The gene calls are TRBV2 and TRBJ2-7; possible D gene TRBD2, 5 bases. Germline V CDR1 and CDR2: SNHLY, FYNNEI. CDR3 size: 12 residues. CDR3 amino acids: CAGGLTFYVQYF. Here the CDR3 DNA reads TGTGCCGGAGGACTGACCTTCTACGTGCAGTACTTC.

The sample holds a few counts of this clonotype. The chain is built from TRBV10-3 and TRBJ2-5; 7 positions match TRBD1. This CDR3 is 15 amino acids long. V lost 10 bases to trimming and J lost 3 bases; unmatched junction nucleotides: 14. The germline CDR1 and CDR2 sequences are ENHRY and SYGVKD. The CDR3 loop reads CATADRVEIEETQYF. CDR3 DNA: TGTGCCACCGCCGACAGGGTGGAGATCGAAGAGACCCAGTACTTC.

This chain uses TRBV4-3 with TRBJ1-4; maybe TRBD1 (6 bases). The CDR3 is made up of 15 amino acids. V shed 4 bases and J shed 3 bases, with 12 bases lying between them. The germline CDR1 and CDR2 sequences are LGHNA and YSLEER. The CDR3, as DNA: TGCGCCAGCAGCCGACACAGGGACTCTAATGAAAAACTGTTTTTT. It codes for CASSRHRDSNEKLFF.

This clonotype was counted a few times. The chain uses TRBV7-6 and TRBJ2-1, with 10 bases lining up with TRBD2. CDR1 is SGHVS and CDR2 is FNYEAQ in the germline V gene. The CDR3 is 15 amino acids. The trim removed 4 bases at V and 4 bases at J, leaving 4 bases unmatched. CDR3 sequence: CASSSSGSPYNEQFF. In nucleotides, the CDR3 is TGTGCCAGCAGCTCTAGCGGGAGTCCGTACAATGAGCAGTTCTTC.

This clonotype turned up a few times. This sequence joins TRBV19 and TRBJ2-3; 7 bases align to TRBD1. CDR3 size: 14 residues. V was pared by 3 bases and J by 5 bases, with 5 bases of the junction left unmatched. Germline V gene lookup returns CDR1 LNHDA and CDR2 SQIVND (reference sequence). For the CDR3, the DNA is TGTGCCAGTAGTATGAGAGGGGGCGGAGATACGCAGTATTTT. Its protein product is CASSMRGGGDTQYF.